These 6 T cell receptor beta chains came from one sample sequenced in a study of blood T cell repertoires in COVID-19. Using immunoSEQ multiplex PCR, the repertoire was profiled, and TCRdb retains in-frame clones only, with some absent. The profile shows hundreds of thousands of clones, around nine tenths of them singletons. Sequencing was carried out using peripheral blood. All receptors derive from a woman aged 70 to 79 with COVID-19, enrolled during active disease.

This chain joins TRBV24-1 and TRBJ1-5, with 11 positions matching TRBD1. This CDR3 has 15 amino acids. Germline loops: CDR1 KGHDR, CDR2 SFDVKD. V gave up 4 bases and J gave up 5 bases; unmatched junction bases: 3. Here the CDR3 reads CATSDRTGGDQPQHF. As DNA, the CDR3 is TGTGCCACCAGTGACCGGACAGGGGGCGATCAGCCCCAGCATTTT.

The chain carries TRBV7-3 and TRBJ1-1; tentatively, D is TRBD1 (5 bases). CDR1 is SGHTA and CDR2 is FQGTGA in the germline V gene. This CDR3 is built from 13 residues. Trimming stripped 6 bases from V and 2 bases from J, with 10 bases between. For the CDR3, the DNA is TGTGCCAGCAGTTTCAGGGTTAACACTGAAGCTTTCTTT. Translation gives CASSFRVNTEAFF.

The CDR3 region is CASSYTFTDTQYF. CDR3 DNA sequence: TGTGCCAGCAGTTACACCTTCACAGATACGCAGTATTTT. The chain combines TRBV12-3 or TRBV12-4 with TRBJ2-3; D gene unclear. V lost 4 bases and J lost 2, with 7 bases in between. The CDR3 is 13 amino acids.

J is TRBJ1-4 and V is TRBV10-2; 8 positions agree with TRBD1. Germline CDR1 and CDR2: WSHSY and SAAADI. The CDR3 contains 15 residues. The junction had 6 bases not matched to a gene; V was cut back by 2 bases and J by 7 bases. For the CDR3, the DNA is TGCGCCAGCAGTGAGACAGGGGGTGGATTTGAAAAACTGTTTTTT. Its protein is CASSETGGGFEKLFF.

In DNA, the CDR3 is TGTGCCACCAGCAGAGGGGCAGGGGGCAAGGAGCAGTTCTTC. Encoded protein: CATSRGAGGKEQFF. V and J are TRBV15 and TRBJ2-1; 8 bases line up with TRBD1. The CDR3 is 14 amino acids. From germline, CDR1 is LNHNV and CDR2 YYDKDF (reference sequence). The J segment lost 10 bases and the V segment lost 1 base, leaving 6 bases of the junction unmatched.

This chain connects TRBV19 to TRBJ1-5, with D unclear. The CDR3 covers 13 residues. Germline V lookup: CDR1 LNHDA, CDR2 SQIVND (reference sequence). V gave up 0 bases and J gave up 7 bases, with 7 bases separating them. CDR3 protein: CASSIENRQPQHF. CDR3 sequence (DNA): TGTGCCAGTAGTATAGAGAACCGGCAGCCCCAGCATTTT.